The present entry profiles one T cell receptor (beta chain) with its context. Its antigen is currently unknown. With V trimmed by 0 bases and J by 2 bases, 4 bases remained unmatched. CDR1 SGHNT and CDR2 YENEEA come from the germline V gene. There are 16 residues in the CDR3. The sample comes from a study of cytomegalovirus exposure and HLA in healthy donors. Study findings and constraints: A list of roughly 160 TCR beta chains associated with cytomegalovirus was given. Presence/absence analyses supposed approximately even sequencing depth among donors.

It was with 60 Vbeta and 13 Jbeta primers that the PCR ran. Only in-frame clones appear in the TCRdb table, and some are missing; sequencing was by immunoSEQ multiplex PCR. The table records about 230,000 clones, roughly 89% of them present only once. Sequenced material: PBMCs. The sequence was collected from a woman in her late teens or twenties in good health and CMV-seronegative. This chain links TRBV11-3 with TRBJ2-1; 7 positions match TRBD2. CDR3 loop: CASSLEAGTTYNEQFF. CDR3 in DNA: TGTGCCAGCAGCTTAGAGGCCGGGACTACCTACAATGAGCAGTTCTTC.